The next 10 T cell receptor beta chains were all read from a single sample in a study of shared clonotypes between healthy human individuals. CD45RO-negative cells were positively selected for CCR7, leaving out terminally differentiated effector memory CD45RA+ cells. Some clones are missing from TCRdb's copy, which holds only in-frame ones; the method was immunoSEQ multiplex PCR. The sample carries just over 2,000,000 clones, about 95% recorded once. Sequencing was carried out using naive CD8+ T cells sorted from blood. These receptors were collected from a man in his late teens or twenties in good health.

The chain employs TRBV11-2 and TRBJ2-5, with 8 bases matching TRBD1. J was trimmed by 5 bases and V by 7 bases; bases with no gene match: 3. Looked up from germline, CDR1 is SGHAT and CDR2 is FQNNGV. The CDR3 contains 12 residues. The CDR3 sequence: CASTGGGETQYF. The DNA for the CDR3 is TGTGCCAGCACAGGGGGCGGGGAGACCCAGTACTTC.

This chain links TRBV7-2 with TRBJ2-7; 7 nucleotides align to TRBD1. Germline lookup yields CDR1 SGHTA and CDR2 FQGNSA. Losses at the gene ends were 2 bases for V and 3 bases for J; bases not matched to a gene: 7. The CDR3 spans 15 residues. The CDR3 DNA reads TGTGCCAGCAGCTTAATCGGGACAGAGTACTACGAGCAGTACTTC. This encodes CASSLIGTEYYEQYF.

The chain has TRBV4-1 and TRBJ1-1; the D is unclear. The germline gives CDR1 MGHRA, CDR2 YSYEKL. The CDR3 runs to 15 residues. The V end lost 5 bases, the J end lost 0 bases, and 13 bases lay between the germline ends. In DNA, the CDR3 is TGCGCCAGCAGCGCAAACTGGATCATGAACACTGAAGCTTTCTTT. This gives the protein CASSANWIMNTEAFF.

This sequence joins TRBV29-1 and TRBJ2-1; D is unclear. CDR1 is SQVTM and CDR2 is ANQGSEA in the germline V gene. V was pared by 0 bases and J by 2 bases, with 14 bases between. This CDR3 is 16 amino acids long. The CDR3 is CSVEDGRPLTYNEQFF. The CDR3 DNA sequence: TGCAGCGTTGAAGATGGGCGGCCCCTCACCTACAATGAGCAGTTCTTC.

V is TRBV7-9 and J is TRBJ2-5; 10 bases are a match to TRBD1. After removal of 5 bases from V and 4 bases from J, the junction contained 10 bases not matched to a gene. The length of the CDR3 is 16 residues. The germline CDR1 and CDR2 sequences are SEHNR and FQNEAQ (reference sequence). The CDR3, as DNA: TGTGCCAGCAGCGCTCAGACAGGGGGCCTGGGAGAGACCCAGTACTTC. Residues: CASSAQTGGLGETQYF.

This clone showed up just once. V gene TRBV19 combines with J gene TRBJ2-3, with 15 positions matching TRBD2. Germline CDR1 reads LNHDA; CDR2 reads SQIVND (reference sequence). V lost 5 bases to trimming and J lost 6 bases; unmatched junction nucleotides: 6. The CDR3 covers 16 residues. The CDR3 protein is CASSLGTSGGPDTQYF. The CDR3 bases are TGTGCCAGTAGTCTCGGGACTAGCGGGGGGCCTGATACGCAGTATTTT.

The chain joins TRBV9 to TRBJ1-6; 11 bases line up with TRBD1. Germline V gene data show CDR1 as SGDLS and CDR2 as YYNGEE. The CDR3 contains 16 residues. The junction had 8 bases not matched to a gene; V was cut back by 4 bases and J by 8 bases. In nucleotides, the CDR3 is TGTGCCAGCAGCCCAGGACAGGGGGCTAGGTATTCACCCCTCCACTTT. Its translation: CASSPGQGARYSPLHF.

The chain employs TRBV27 and TRBJ1-1, with D unresolved. The CDR3 spans 15 residues. V lost 5 bases, J lost 4 bases, and 17 bases lay in between. Germline V gives CDR1 MNHEY, CDR2 SMNVEV (reference sequence). CDR3 residues: CASSISLGTATEAFF. In DNA form, the CDR3 reads TGTGCCAGCAGTATCTCTCTCGGAACAGCCACTGAAGCTTTCTTT.

The chain joins TRBV7-8 to TRBJ2-1; 11 nucleotides align to TRBD2. The V gene's germline CDR1 is SGHVS and CDR2 FQNEAQ. Trimming at V came to 5 bases and at J to 7 bases, leaving 16 bases not matched to a gene. This CDR3 spans 18 amino acids. The CDR3 here is CASSAELGTSGLTNEQFF. The CDR3 region has the DNA TGTGCCAGCAGCGCCGAGTTGGGGACTAGCGGCCTGACGAATGAGCAGTTCTTC. Combining the CDR3 with reference TRBV7-8 and TRBJ2-1 gives the whole variable domain GAGVSQSPRYKVAKRGQDVALRCDPISGHVSLFWYQQALGQGPEFLTYFQNEAQLDKSGLPSDRFFAERPEGSVSTLKIQRTQQEDSAVYLCASSAELGTSGLTNEQFFGPGTRLTVL.

About this clone: Other DNA sequences in the sample encode the same CDR3. This rearrangement joins TRBV5-4 to TRBJ2-7, with TRBD1 matching over 8 bases. In germline, CDR1 is SGHNT, CDR2 YYREEE (reference sequence). CDR3 length: 14 amino acids. V lost 0 bases, J lost 3 bases, and 2 bases stayed unmatched. The DNA of the CDR3 is TGTGCCAGCAGCTTGGCAGGGGGCCACTACGAGCAGTACTTC. Its translation: CASSLAGGHYEQYF.